Below are 22 T cell receptor beta chains sequenced from a single sample in a study of blood T cell repertoires in COVID-19. The method was immunoSEQ multiplex PCR; TCRdb's version includes in-frame clones alone and lacks a portion of them. The data contain nearly 110,000 clones, 89% of them singletons. Material for sequencing was peripheral blood. Receptor source: a man in his forties or fifties with active or convalescent COVID-19.

V usage is TRBV7-2 and J usage is TRBJ2-7; 9 nucleotides agree with TRBD1. With 3 bases clipped from V and 7 bases from J, the junction kept 10 bases outside the gene matches. The germline V gene has CDR1 SGHTA and CDR2 FQGNSA. The CDR3 contains 15 residues. DNA of the CDR3: TGTGCCAGCAGCTTTAGAACAGGGGGCTATGAGGAGCAGTACTTC. This codes for CASSFRTGGYEEQYF. The complete variable domain, with remaining parts taken from reference TRBV7-2 and TRBJ2-7, reads GAGVSQSPSNKVTEKGKDVELRCDPISGHTALYWYRQSLGQGLEFLIYFQGNSAPDKSGLPSDRFSAERTGGSVSTLTIQRTQQEDSAVYLCASSFRTGGYEEQYFGPGTRLTVT.

The chain joins TRBV5-6 to TRBJ1-1; 9 bases match TRBD1. CDR3 size: 15 residues. V lost 4 bases, J lost 4 bases, and 8 bases stayed unmatched. The germline gives CDR1 SGHDT, CDR2 YYEEEE. The CDR3 loop is CASSLVQGASTEAFF. The CDR3 bases are TGTGCCAGCAGCCTGGTACAGGGGGCAAGCACTGAAGCTTTCTTT. The full variable domain, rest sourced from reference TRBV5-6 and TRBJ1-1, is DAGVTQSPTHLIKTRGQQVTLRCSPKSGHDTVSWYQQALGQGPQFIFQYYEEEERQRGNFPDRFSGHQFPNYSSELNVNALLLGDSALYLCASSLVQGASTEAFFGQGTRLTVV.

CDR3 in amino acids: CASSVTTGPYEQYF. As DNA, the CDR3 is TGTGCCAGCAGCGTTACGACAGGCCCCTACGAGCAGTACTTC. This chain uses TRBV9 with TRBJ2-7, with a weak D call TRBD1 (6 bases). The CDR3 is 14 amino acids. Germline CDR1 and CDR2: SGDLS and YYNGEE. Trimming cost V 2 bases and J 2 bases, with 11 bases left between them.

This chain joins TRBV3-1 (or the pseudogene TRBV3-2) and TRBJ2-3, with unresolved D. Germline loops: CDR1 LGHDT, CDR2 YNNKEL (reference sequence). CDR3 length: 13 amino acids. Trimming left V 4 bases short and J 0 bases short, with 5 bases between. The CDR3 nucleotides are TGTGCCAGCAGCCCTCTGAGCACAGATACGCAGTATTTT. Translated: CASSPLSTDTQYF.

This clone turned up a few times. V is TRBV6-6 and J is TRBJ2-5; the match to TRBD2 covers 13 bases. Germline V gene lookup returns CDR1 MNHNY and CDR2 SVGAGI (reference sequence). The CDR3 contains 15 residues. The J segment lost 4 bases and the V segment lost 6 bases, leaving 5 bases of the junction unmatched. DNA for the CDR3: TGTGCCAGCAGGCGAACTAGCGGGAGGGCAGAGACCCAGTACTTC. This codes for CASRRTSGRAETQYF.

The CDR3 sequence: CASSRPDGEETQYF. The CDR3 nucleotides are TGTGCCAGCAGCCGCCCTGACGGAGAAGAGACCCAGTACTTC. V usage is TRBV5-4 and J usage is TRBJ2-5; D remains ambiguous. V lost 4 bases, J lost 3 bases, and 13 bases lay in between. This CDR3 has 14 residues. CDR1 SGHNT and CDR2 YYREEE come from the germline V gene (reference sequence).

The J gene is TRBJ2-7, the V gene TRBV3-1 (or the pseudogene TRBV3-2); D is uncertain. Germline V gene sequence: CDR1 LGHDT, CDR2 YNNKEL (reference sequence). This CDR3 spans 12 amino acids. The V end was cut by 6 bases, the J end by 4 bases, with 10 bases between. For the CDR3, the DNA is TGTGCCAGCAGTCGAGATCATTACGAGCAGTACTTC. Its protein product is CASSRDHYEQYF.

V gene TRBV7-2 combines with J gene TRBJ2-3; 11 bases match TRBD2. J was trimmed by 4 bases and V by 3 bases; bases with no gene match: 9. The CDR3 is 17 amino acids. Germline loops: CDR1 SGHTA, CDR2 FQGNSA. CDR3 sequence (DNA): TGTGCCAGCAGCTTCTCCTGGACTAGCGGGCATTCAGATACGCAGTATTTT. This encodes CASSFSWTSGHSDTQYF.

Of note for this clone: The junction departs from germline at one end; a sequencing error may be responsible. In DNA form, the CDR3 reads TGTGCCAGCAGTGTAGGGGAGGGACTTTTGAACACTGAAGCTTTCTTT. Encoded protein: CASSVGEGLLNTEAFF. The rearrangement joins TRBV9 to TRBJ1-1, with D maybe TRBD1 (5 bases). This CDR3 is 16 amino acids long. Germline V lookup: CDR1 SGDLS, CDR2 YYNGEE.

The rearrangement links TRBV10-1 to TRBJ2-7, with TRBD1 identical over 10 bases. The V gene end was trimmed by 1 base and the J gene end by 3 bases; junction bases not matched to a gene: 0. Germline CDR1 is WNHNN and CDR2 is SYGVQD (reference sequence). The CDR3 length is 14 residues. This CDR3 reads CASSEWTGGYEQYF. The CDR3, as DNA: TGCGCCAGCAGTGAGTGGACAGGGGGCTACGAGCAGTACTTC.

The DNA of the CDR3 is TGTGCCACCAGTGATTTGCGCACAGGGGAAGATGGCTACACCTTC. Translation: CATSDLRTGEDGYTF. V is TRBV24-1 and J is TRBJ1-2; 7 bases are a match to TRBD1. The CDR3 covers 15 residues. Germline CDR1 is KGHDR and CDR2 is SFDVKD. Trimming cost V 0 bases and J 6 bases; bases outside gene matches: 6.

The J gene is TRBJ1-2, the V gene TRBV24-1, with 7 positions matching TRBD1. This CDR3 is 15 amino acids long. The V and J ends lost 4 bases and 7 bases, in that order; junction bases with no gene match: 11. The germline V gene has CDR1 KGHDR and CDR2 SFDVKD. CDR3 bases: TGTGCCACCAGTGACCCGGGACAGCCAAGTGGTGGCTACACCTTC. Translated: CATSDPGQPSGGYTF.

The chain is built from TRBV11-2 and TRBJ2-1, with D maybe TRBD2 (5 bases). The V gene lost 1 base and the J gene lost 8 bases, with 6 bases spanning the gap. The germline CDR1 and CDR2 sequences are SGHAT and FQNNGV. The CDR3 has 12 residues. CDR3 coding DNA: TGTGCCAGCAGCTTAGCGGGGTATGAGCAGTTCTTC. It translates to CASSLAGYEQFF. Combining the CDR3 with reference TRBV11-2 and TRBJ2-1 gives the whole variable domain EAGVAQSPRYKIIEKRQSVAFWCNPISGHATLYWYQQILGQGPKLLIQFQNNGVVDDSQLPKDRFSAERLKGVDSTLKIQPAKLEDSAVYLCASSLAGYEQFFGPGTRLTVL.

The V call is TRBV10-3, the J call TRBJ1-1; no firm D call. The V end lost 7 bases, the J end lost 1 base, and 10 bases lay between the germline ends. CDR1 and CDR2 (germline): ENHRY, SYGVKD. The CDR3 is 13 residues long. Here the CDR3 reads CAITMGENTEAFF. The CDR3 DNA follows: TGTGCCATCACCATGGGCGAGAACACTGAAGCTTTCTTT.

The J gene is TRBJ2-2, the V gene TRBV19; TRBD2 matches at 11 bases. Trimming took 6 bases from V and 4 from J; bases not matched to a gene: 4. The CDR3 is made up of 15 amino acids. The V gene's germline CDR1 is LNHDA and CDR2 SQIVND (reference sequence). The CDR3: CASSTLAGGTGELFF. The DNA of the CDR3 is TGTGCCAGTAGCACCCTAGCGGGAGGCACCGGGGAGCTGTTTTTT. Based on the CDR3 plus reference TRBV19 and TRBJ2-2, the full variable domain is DGGITQSPKYLFRKEGQNVTLSCEQNLNHDAMYWYRQDPGQGLRLIYYSQIVNDFQKGDIAEGYSVSREKKESFPLTVTSAQKNPTAFYLCASSTLAGGTGELFFGEGSRLTVL.

Worth noting for this clone: The junction does not match germline at one end; this may be a read error. The genes are TRBV7-9 and TRBJ1-6; D not certain. Per the germline V gene, CDR1 is SEHNR and CDR2 is FQNEAQ (reference sequence). The CDR3 totals 15 residues. For the CDR3, the DNA is TGTGCCAGCAGCTATAGCGGTGGATATAGTTCACCCCTCCACTTT. Translating gives CASSYSGGYSSPLHF.

The chain recombines TRBV30 with TRBJ1-2, with D perhaps matching TRBD1 (6 bases). Trimming shortened V by 0 bases and J by 1 base, and 15 bases separated the two germline ends. This CDR3 is 16 amino acids long. Looked up from germline, CDR1 is GTSNPN and CDR2 is SVGIG (reference sequence). The CDR3 region has the DNA TGTGCCTGGAGTGTAAAAGGGGGAACCGTTAACTATGGCTACACCTTC. As protein: CAWSVKGGTVNYGYTF.

This chain joins TRBV19 and TRBJ1-2; the D gene is possibly TRBD1 (5 bases). Per the germline V gene, CDR1 is LNHDA and CDR2 is SQIVND (reference sequence). Trimming pared 1 base from V and 4 bases from J, leaving 10 bases between. The CDR3 loop spans 14 amino acids. CDR3 loop: CASSIGRGPYGYTF. CDR3 in DNA: TGTGCCAGTAGTATAGGGCGGGGACCCTATGGCTACACCTTC.

The chain links TRBV7-6 to TRBJ1-2; 9 nucleotides match TRBD1. J was trimmed by 0 bases and V by 3 bases; bases with no gene match: 2. In germline, CDR1 is SGHVS, CDR2 FNYEAQ. This CDR3 has 15 amino acids. The CDR3 here is CASSFGDRANYGYTF. CDR3 DNA sequence: TGTGCCAGCAGCTTCGGGGACAGGGCTAACTATGGCTACACCTTC.

The V and J genes are TRBV5-1 and TRBJ2-7; D not certain. This CDR3 comprises 15 residues. With 0 bases removed from V and 2 bases from J, the gap between germline ends came to 12 bases. Germline V gene sequence: CDR1 SGHRS, CDR2 YFSETQ. CDR3 protein: CASSLGGSPTYEQYF. DNA of the CDR3: TGCGCCAGCAGCTTGGGCGGAAGCCCTACCTACGAGCAGTACTTC. The full variable domain, in which reference TRBV5-1 and TRBJ2-7 provide the parts outside the CDR3, is KAGVTQTPRYLIKTRGQQVTLSCSPISGHRSVSWYQQTPGQGLQFLFEYFSETQRNKGNFPGRFSGRQFSNSRSEMNVSTLELGDSALYLCASSLGGSPTYEQYFGPGTRLTVT.

The rearrangement joins TRBV11-2 to TRBJ1-1, with a weak D call TRBD1 (6 bases). This CDR3 region has 15 residues. V lost 1 base and J 3 bases, leaving 12 bases between the germline ends. Germline values: CDR1 SGHAT, CDR2 FQNNGV. DNA of the CDR3: TGTGCCAGCAGCTTAGGTCAGGGGCACGACACTGAAGCTTTCTTT. Its protein is CASSLGQGHDTEAFF.

The V and J genes are TRBV19 and TRBJ2-7; 7 bases agree with TRBD2. V lost 3 bases and J lost 4; bases outside the gene matches: 6. CDR1 is LNHDA, CDR2 SQIVND, per germline (reference sequence). This CDR3 is built from 14 residues. The CDR3 protein is CASSISASGYEQYF. The CDR3 nucleotides read TGTGCCAGTAGTATCTCGGCTAGCGGATACGAGCAGTACTTC.